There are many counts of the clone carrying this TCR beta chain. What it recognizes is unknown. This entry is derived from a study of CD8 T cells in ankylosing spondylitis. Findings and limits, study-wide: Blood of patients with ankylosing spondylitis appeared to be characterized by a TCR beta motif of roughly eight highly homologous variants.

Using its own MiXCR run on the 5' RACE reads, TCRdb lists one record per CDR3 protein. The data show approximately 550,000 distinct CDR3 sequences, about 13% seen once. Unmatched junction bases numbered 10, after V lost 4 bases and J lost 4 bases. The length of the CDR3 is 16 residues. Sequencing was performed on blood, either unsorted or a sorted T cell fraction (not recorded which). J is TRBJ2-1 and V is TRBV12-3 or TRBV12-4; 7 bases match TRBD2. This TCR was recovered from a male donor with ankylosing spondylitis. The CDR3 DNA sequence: TGTGCCAGCAGTTCCAGCCTAGCGGTTATATACAATGAGCAGTTCTTC. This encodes CASSSSLAVIYNEQFF.